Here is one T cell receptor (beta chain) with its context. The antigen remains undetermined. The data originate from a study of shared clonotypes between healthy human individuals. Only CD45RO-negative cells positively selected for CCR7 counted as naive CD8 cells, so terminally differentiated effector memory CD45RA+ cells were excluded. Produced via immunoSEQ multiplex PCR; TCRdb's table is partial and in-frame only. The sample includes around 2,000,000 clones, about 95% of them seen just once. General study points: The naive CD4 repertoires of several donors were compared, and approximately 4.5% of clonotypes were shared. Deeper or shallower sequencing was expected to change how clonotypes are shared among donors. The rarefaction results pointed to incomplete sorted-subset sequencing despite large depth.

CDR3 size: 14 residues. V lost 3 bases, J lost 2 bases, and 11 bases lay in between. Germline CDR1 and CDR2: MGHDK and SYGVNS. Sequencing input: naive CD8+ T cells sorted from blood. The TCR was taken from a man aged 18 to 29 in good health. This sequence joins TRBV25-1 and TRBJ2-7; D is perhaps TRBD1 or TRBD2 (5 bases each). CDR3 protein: CASSEGDGTYEQYF. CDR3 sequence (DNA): TGTGCCAGCAGTGAGGGGGACGGCACCTACGAGCAGTACTTC.